The TCR beta chain described here comes from a study of cytomegalovirus exposure and HLA in healthy donors. This clone has a handful of counts. Its cognate antigen is unknown. Findings and caveats of the study: A likely sequencing artifact accounted for one observed cluster of highly shared sequence variants.

The CDR3 has 14 amino acids. Looked up from germline, CDR1 is LNHDA and CDR2 is SQIVND (reference sequence). Trimming left V 7 bases short and J 6 bases short, with 16 bases between. It was with 60 Vbeta and 13 Jbeta primers that the PCR ran. Using immunoSEQ multiplex PCR, the repertoire was profiled, and TCRdb retains in-frame clones only, with some absent. The sample lists 92,000 or so clones, approximately 69% seen once, with 20% to 25% in the top ten. This clonotype was sampled from a woman aged 50 to 60 in good health and CMV-seropositive. The gene calls are TRBV19 and TRBJ2-1; D not certain. The source material was PBMCs. The CDR3 reads CASTFGSFGNEQFF. The CDR3 DNA reads as TGTGCCAGTACCTTCGGGTCCTTCGGCAATGAGCAGTTCTTC.